This T cell receptor beta chain was recorded in a study of shared clonotypes between healthy human individuals. This clone was detected a few times. Using immunoSEQ multiplex PCR, the repertoire was profiled, and TCRdb retains in-frame clones only, with some absent. The sample yields about 1 million clones, approximately 76% seen once. Germline CDR1 and CDR2: SEHNR and FQNEAQ (reference sequence). The length of the CDR3 is 15 residues. V was shortened by 4 bases and J by 6 bases, with 16 bases between the two germline ends. Sequences were obtained from memory CD4+ T cells sorted from blood. As to subset: CD45RA-negative fraction. The chain carries TRBV7-9 and TRBJ2-1; D not resolved. The TCR sequence derives from a man younger than 35 in good health. The DNA for the CDR3 is TGTGCCAGCAGCTCCTTTGGTGTAATGTCCAATGAGCAGTTCTTC. Protein sequence: CASSSFGVMSNEQFF. Full variable domain (missing parts from reference TRBV7-9 and TRBJ2-1): DTGVSQNPRHKITKRGQNVTFRCDPISEHNRLYWYRQTLGQGPEFLTYFQNEAQLEKSRLLSDRFSAERPKGSFSTLEIQRTEQGDSAMYLCASSSFGVMSNEQFFGPGTRLTVL.